The clone carrying this TCR beta chain was seen a handful of times. TCRalpha and TCRbeta libraries used 5'RACE with constant-segment primers and UMIs. TCRdb reprocessed the 5' RACE reads via MiXCR and lists one record per CDR3 protein. The sample contains 410,000 or so distinct CDR3 sequences, around a quarter of which appear only once. This CDR3 is 16 amino acids long. Germline lookup yields CDR1 SGHVS and CDR2 FQNEAQ. Trimming pared 1 base from V and 1 base from J, leaving 13 bases between. The sample comes from a study of T-cell memory formation after mild COVID-19. The gene calls are TRBV7-8 and TRBJ1-1, with no clear D. Sequencing used PBMCs or a T cell subset sorted from them (not recorded which). The TCR originated in an adult woman who had mild COVID-19 (a few samples of this study predate the infection). Cell type and time point are not known. This chain's CDR3 is CASSLVGKTPNTEAFF. The CDR3 region has the DNA TGTGCCAGCAGCTTAGTCGGGAAAACCCCGAACACTGAAGCTTTCTTT. Supplemented by reference TRBV7-8 and TRBJ1-1, the full variable domain reads GAGVSQSPRYKVAKRGQDVALRCDPISGHVSLFWYQQALGQGPEFLTYFQNEAQLDKSGLPSDRFFAERPEGSVSTLKIQRTQQEDSAVYLCASSLVGKTPNTEAFFGQGTRLTVV.